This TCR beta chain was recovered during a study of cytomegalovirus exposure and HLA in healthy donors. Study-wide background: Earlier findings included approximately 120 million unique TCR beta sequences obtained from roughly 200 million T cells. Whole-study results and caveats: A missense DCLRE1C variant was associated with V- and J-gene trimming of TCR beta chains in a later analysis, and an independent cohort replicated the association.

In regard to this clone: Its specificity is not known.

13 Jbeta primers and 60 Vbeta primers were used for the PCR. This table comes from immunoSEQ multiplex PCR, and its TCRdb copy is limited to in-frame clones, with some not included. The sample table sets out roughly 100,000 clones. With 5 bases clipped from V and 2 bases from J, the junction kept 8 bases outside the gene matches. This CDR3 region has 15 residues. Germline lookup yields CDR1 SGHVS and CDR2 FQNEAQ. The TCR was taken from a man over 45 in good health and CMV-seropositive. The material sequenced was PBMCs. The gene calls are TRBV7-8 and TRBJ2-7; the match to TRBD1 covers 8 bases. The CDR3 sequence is CASSQGTGRAYEQYV. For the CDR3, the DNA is TGTGCCAGCAGCCAGGGGACAGGTAGGGCCTACGAGCAGTACGTC.